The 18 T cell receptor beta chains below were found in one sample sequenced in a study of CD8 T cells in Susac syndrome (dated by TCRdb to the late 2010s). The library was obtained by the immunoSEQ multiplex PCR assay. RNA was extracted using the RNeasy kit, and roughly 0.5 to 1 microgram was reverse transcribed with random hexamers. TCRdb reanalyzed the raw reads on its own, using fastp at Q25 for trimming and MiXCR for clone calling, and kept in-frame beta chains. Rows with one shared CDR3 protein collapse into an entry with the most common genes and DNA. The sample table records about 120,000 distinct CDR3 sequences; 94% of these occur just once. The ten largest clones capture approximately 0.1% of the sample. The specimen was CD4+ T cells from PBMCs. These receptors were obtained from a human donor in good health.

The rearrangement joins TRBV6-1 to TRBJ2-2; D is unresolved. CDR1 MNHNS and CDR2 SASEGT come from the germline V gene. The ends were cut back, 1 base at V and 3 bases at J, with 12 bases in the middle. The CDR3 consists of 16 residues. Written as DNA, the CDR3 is TGTGCCAGCAGTGAAGACACCCGTACGCACACCGGGGAGCTGTTTTTT. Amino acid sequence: CASSEDTRTHTGELFF.

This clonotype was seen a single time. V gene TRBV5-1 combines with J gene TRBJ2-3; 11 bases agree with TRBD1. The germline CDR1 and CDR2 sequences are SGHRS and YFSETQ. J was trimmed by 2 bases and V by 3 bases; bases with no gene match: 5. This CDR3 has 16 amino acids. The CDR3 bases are TGCGCCAGCAGCTGGGGACAGGGGGGGGACACAGATACGCAGTATTTT. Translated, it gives CASSWGQGGDTDTQYF.

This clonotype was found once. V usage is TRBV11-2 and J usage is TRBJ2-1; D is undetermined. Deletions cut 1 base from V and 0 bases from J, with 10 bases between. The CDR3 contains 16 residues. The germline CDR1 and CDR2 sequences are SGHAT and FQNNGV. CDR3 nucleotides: TGTGCCAGCAGCTTAGGGCCCTTAAGCTCCTACAATGAGCAGTTCTTC. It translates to CASSLGPLSSYNEQFF.

CDR3 in DNA: TGTGCCAGCAGTTTAGTCCGGGGGGGCGAGCAGTACTTC. This gives the protein CASSLVRGGEQYF. The rearrangement uses TRBV12-3 or TRBV12-4 and TRBJ2-7; 8 bases are shared with TRBD2. J gave up 6 bases and V 1 base, and 2 bases lay outside the gene matches. CDR3 size: 13 residues.

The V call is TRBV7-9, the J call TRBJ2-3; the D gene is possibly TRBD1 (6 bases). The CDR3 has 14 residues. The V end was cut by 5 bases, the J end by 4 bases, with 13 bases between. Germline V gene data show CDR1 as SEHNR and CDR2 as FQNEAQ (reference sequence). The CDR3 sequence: CASSLRQVADTQYF. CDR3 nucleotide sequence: TGTGCCAGCAGCCTCCGACAGGTAGCAGATACGCAGTATTTT.

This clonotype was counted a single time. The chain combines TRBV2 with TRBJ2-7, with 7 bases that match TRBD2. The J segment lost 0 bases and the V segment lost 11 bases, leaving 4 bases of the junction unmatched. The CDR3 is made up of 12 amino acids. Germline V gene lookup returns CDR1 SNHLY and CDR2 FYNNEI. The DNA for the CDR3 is TGTGCCCTGGGGGGGAACTCCTACGAGCAGTACTTC. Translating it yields CALGGNSYEQYF.

CDR3 residues: CASGVNYEQYF. The CDR3 coding sequence is TGTGCCAGTGGAGTAAACTACGAGCAGTACTTC. J is TRBJ2-7 and V is TRBV6-5, with D unclear. Per germline, CDR1 MNHEY and CDR2 SVGAGI. The V gene lost 9 bases and the J gene lost 3 bases, with 9 bases spanning the gap. The CDR3 loop spans 11 amino acids.

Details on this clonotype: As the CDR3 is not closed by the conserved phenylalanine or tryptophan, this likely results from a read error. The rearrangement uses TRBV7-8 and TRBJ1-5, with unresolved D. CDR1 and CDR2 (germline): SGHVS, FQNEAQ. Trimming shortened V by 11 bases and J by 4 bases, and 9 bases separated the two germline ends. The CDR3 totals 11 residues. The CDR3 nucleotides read TGTGCCGGTGGGTCTAATCAGCCCCAGCATGTT. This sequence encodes CAGGSNQPQHV.

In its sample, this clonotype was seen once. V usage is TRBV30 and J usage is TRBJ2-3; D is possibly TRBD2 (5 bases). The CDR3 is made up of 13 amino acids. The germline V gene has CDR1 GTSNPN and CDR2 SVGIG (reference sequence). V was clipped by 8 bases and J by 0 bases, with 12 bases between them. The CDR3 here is CARAETSTDTQYF. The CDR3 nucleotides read TGTGCCAGAGCGGAGACTAGCACAGATACGCAGTATTTT.

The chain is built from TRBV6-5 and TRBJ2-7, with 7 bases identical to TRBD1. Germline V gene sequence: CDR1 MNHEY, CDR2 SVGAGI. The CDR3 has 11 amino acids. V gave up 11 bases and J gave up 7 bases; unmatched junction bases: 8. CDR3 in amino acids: CAFTPGQEQYF. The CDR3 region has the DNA TGTGCCTTTACGCCGGGACAGGAGCAGTACTTC.

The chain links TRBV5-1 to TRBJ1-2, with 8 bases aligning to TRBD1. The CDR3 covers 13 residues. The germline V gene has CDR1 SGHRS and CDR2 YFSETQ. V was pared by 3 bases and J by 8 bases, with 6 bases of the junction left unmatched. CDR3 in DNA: TGCGCCAGCAGCTCTCAGGGGGCTCGGGGCTACACCTTC. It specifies CASSSQGARGYTF.

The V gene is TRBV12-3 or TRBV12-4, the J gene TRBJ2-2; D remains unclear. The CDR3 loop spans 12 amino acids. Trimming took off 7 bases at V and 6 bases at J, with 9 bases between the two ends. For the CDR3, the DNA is TGTGCCAGCACCCCGTCTCCCGGGGAGCTGTTTTTT. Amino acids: CASTPSPGELFF.

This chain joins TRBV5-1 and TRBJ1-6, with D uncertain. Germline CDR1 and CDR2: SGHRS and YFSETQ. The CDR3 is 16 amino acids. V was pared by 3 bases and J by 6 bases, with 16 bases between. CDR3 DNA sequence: TGCGCCAGCAGCTCGGATTGGACCCAGAGTAATTCACCCCTCCACTTT. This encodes CASSSDWTQSNSPLHF.

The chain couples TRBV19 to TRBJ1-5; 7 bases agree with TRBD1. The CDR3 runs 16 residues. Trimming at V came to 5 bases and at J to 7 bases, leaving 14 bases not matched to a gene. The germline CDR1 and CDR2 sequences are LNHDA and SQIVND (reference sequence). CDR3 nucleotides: TGTGCCAGTAGTCAAGCAGGGGGTGCCGCGGGGCAGCCCCAGCATTTT. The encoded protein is CASSQAGGAAGQPQHF.

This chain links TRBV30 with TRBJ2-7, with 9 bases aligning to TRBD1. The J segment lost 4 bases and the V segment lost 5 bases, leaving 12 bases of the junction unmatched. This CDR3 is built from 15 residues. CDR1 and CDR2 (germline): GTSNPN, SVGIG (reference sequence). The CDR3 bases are TGTGCCTGGGGAGCACAGGGGGCAATCCCATACGAGCAGTACTTC. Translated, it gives CAWGAQGAIPYEQYF. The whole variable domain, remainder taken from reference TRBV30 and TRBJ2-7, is SQTIHQWPATLVQPVGSPLSLECTVEGTSNPNLYWYRQAAGRGLQLLFYSVGIGQISSEVPQNLSASRPQDRQFILSSKKLLLSDSGFYLCAWGAQGAIPYEQYFGPGTRLTVT.

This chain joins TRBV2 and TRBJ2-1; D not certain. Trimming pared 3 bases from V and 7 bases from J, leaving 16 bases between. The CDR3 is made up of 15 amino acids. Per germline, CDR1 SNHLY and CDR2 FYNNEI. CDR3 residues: CASSEKQLIRNEQFF. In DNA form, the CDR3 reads TGTGCCAGCAGTGAGAAGCAACTCATAAGAAATGAGCAGTTCTTC.

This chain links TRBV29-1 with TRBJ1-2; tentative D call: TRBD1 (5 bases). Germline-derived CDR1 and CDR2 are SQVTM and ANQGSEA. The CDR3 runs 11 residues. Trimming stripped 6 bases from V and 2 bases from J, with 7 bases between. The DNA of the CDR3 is TGCAGCGTACAGGAGAACTATGGCTACACCTTC. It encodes CSVQENYGYTF.

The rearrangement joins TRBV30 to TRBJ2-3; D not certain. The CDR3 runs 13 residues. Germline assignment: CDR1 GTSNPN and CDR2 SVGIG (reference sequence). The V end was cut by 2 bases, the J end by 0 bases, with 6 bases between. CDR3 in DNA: TGTGCCTGGAGTCTAGAAAGCACAGATACGCAGTATTTT. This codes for CAWSLESTDTQYF.